This T cell receptor (beta chain) was captured by sequencing in a study of metastatic and nonmetastatic thyroid tumors (dated by TCRdb to the early 2020s). With respect to the entire study: Repertoires were compared across peripheral blood and tumor or nodule tissue samples from malignant and benign thyroid patients.

V and J lose 5 bases and 3 bases, and a span of 8 bases separates them. The germline V gene (reference sequence) supplies CDR1 SEHNR and CDR2 FQNEAQ. The CDR3 runs 12 residues from the cysteine to the phenylalanine. Only the CDR3 DNA is retained, 36 bases long and in frame from the first base. As to this clone: Its antigen is still unknown. No much larger clone is present one base from it, and per-base qualities are unavailable.

The receptor library was made with PCR. The sequencer listed for this sample is Illumina HiSeq 4000. The TCR beta-chain CDR3 region of each patient was profiled by high-throughput sequencing. Concerning the study's data processing: Drawing on CDR3 differences between clinicopathological groups, the researchers built a classifier meant to tell apart patients with distant-metastatic papillary thyroid cancer. Repertoire diversity was assessed with the Shannon index, and tumor-blood repertoire similarity with the Morisita-Horn index. Through fastp at Q25 and MiXCR, TCRdb rebuilt clones from the public reads, retaining in-frame beta chains. TCRdb's processing, not the authors' own work, is the source of the V and J calls. Counted in this sample were 13,000 or so clones; about a quarter of them appeared once. The ten largest clones represent more than 10% of the sample. No patient had received any treatment before thyroid surgery. Using T-cell receptor beta sequencing, the study looked back at clinical samples from patients collected from about 2011 to 2018.

Overall study results and their limits: In both blood and tumor samples, malignant tumors were reported to have significantly higher TCR beta diversity than benign nodules.

The sequencing input was adjacent normal tissue. The V and J segments used are TRBV7-9 and TRBJ2-7; no D gene can be assigned with confidence. This receptor was obtained from a female donor with papillary thyroid cancer or a benign thyroid nodule (not recorded which). Some clones in this sample may be carry-over from other donors' samples. The CDR3 in this case is CASSPQNYEQYF. The base sequence is TGTGCCAGCAGCCCACAGAACTACGAGCAGTACTTC. The entire variable domain, with the stretches around the CDR3 drawn from the reference TRBV7-9 and TRBJ2-7 proteins, is DTGVSQNPRHKITKRGQNVTFRCDPISEHNRLYWYRQTLGQGPEFLTYFQNEAQLEKSRLLSDRFSAERPKGSFSTLEIQRTEQGDSAMYLCASSPQNYEQYFGPGTRLTVT.